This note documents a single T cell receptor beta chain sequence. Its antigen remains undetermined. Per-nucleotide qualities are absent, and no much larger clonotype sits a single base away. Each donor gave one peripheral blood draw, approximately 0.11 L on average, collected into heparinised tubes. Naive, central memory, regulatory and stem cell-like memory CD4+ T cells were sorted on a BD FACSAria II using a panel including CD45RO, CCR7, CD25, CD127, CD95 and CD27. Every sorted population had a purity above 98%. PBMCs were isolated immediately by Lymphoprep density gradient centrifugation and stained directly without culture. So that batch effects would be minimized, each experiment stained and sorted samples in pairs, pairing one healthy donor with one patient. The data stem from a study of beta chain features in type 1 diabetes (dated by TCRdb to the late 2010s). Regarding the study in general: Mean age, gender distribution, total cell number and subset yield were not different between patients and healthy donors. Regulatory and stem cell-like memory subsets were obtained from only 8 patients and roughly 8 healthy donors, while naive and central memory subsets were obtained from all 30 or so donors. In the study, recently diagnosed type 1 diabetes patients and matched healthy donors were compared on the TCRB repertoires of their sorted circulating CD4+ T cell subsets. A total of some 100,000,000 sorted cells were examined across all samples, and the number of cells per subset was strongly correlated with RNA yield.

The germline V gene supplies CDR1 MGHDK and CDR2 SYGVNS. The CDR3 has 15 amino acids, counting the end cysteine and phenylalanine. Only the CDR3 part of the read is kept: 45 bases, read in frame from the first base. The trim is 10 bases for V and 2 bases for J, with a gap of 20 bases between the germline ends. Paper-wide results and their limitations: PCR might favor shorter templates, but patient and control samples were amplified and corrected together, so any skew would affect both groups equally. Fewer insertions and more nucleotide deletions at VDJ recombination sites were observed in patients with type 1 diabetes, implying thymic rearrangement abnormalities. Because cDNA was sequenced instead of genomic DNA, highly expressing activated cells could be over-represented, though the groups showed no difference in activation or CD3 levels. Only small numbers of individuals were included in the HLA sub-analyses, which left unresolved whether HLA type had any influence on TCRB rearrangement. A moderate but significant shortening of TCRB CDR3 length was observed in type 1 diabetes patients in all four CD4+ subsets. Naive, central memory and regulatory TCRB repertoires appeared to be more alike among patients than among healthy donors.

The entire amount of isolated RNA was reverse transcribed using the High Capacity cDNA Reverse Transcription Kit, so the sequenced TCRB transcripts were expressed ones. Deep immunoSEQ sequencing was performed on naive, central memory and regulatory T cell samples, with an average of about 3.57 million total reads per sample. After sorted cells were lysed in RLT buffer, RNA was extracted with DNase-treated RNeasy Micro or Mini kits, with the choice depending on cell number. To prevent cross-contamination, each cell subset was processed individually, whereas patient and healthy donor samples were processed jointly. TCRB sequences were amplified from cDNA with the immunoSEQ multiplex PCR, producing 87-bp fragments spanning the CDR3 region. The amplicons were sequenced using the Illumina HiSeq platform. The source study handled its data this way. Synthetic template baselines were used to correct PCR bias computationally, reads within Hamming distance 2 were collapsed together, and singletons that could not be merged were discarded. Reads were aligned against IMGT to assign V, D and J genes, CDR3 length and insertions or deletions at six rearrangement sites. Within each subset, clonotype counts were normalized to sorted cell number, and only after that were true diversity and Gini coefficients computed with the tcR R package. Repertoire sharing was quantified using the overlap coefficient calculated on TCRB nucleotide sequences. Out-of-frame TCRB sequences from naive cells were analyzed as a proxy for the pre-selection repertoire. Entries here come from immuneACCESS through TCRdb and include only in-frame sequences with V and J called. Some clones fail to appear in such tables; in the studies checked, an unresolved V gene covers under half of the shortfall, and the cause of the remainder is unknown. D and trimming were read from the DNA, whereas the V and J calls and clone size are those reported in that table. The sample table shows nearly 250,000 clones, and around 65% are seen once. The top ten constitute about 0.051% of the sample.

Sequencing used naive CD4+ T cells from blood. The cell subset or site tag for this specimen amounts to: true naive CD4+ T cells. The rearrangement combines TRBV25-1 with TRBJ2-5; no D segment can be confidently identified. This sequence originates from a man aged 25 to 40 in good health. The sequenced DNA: TGTGCCACCCAGAAGGGTGAATCCGTACAAGAGACCCAGTACTTC. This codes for CATQKGESVQETQYF.